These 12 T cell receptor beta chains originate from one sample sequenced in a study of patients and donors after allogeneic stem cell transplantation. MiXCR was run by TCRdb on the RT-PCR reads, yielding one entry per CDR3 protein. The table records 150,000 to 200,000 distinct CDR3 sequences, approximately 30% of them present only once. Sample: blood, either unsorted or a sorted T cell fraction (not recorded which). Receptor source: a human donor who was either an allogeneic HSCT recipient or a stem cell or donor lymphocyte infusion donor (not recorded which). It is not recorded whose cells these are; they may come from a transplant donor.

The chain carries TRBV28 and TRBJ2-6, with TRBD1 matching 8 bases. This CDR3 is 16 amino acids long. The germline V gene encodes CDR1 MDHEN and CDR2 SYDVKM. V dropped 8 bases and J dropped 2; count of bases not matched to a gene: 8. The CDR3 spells CASPLDRATGANVLTF. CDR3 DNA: TGTGCCAGCCCCTTGGACAGGGCCACTGGGGCCAACGTCCTGACTTTC. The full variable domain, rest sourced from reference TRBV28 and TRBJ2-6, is DVKVTQSSRYLVKRTGEKVFLECVQDMDHENMFWYRQDPGLGLRLIYFSYDVKMKEKGDIPEGYSVSREKKERFSLILESASTNQTSMYLCASPLDRATGANVLTFGAGSRLTVL.

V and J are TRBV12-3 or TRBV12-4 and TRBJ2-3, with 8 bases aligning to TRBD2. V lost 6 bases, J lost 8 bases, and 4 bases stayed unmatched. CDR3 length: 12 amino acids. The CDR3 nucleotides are TGTGCCAGCAGCCTGACTAGCGCTACGCAGTATTTT. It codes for CASSLTSATQYF.

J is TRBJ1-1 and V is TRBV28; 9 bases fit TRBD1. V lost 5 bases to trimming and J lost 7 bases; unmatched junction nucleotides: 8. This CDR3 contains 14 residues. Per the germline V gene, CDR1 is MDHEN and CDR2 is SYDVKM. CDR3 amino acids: CASSIPGTGSEAFF. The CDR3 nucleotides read TGTGCCAGCAGTATCCCCGGGACAGGGAGTGAAGCTTTCTTT.

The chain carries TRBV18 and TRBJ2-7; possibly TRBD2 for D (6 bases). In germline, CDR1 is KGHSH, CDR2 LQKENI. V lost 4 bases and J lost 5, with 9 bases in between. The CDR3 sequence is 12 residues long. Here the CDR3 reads CASSRAGDEQYF. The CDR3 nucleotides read TGTGCCAGCTCACGAGCGGGTGACGAGCAGTACTTC.

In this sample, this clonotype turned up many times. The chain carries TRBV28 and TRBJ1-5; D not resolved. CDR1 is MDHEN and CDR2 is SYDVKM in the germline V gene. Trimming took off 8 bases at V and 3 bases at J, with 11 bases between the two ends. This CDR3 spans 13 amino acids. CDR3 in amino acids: CASEERINQPQHF. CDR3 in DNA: TGTGCCAGCGAAGAGCGGATCAATCAGCCCCAGCATTTT.

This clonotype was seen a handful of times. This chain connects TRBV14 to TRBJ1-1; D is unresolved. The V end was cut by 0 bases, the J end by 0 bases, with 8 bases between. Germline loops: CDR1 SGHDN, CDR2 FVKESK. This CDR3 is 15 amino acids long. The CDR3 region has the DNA TGTGCCAGCAGCCAAGAACCAGGCATGAACACTGAAGCTTTCTTT. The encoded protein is CASSQEPGMNTEAFF.

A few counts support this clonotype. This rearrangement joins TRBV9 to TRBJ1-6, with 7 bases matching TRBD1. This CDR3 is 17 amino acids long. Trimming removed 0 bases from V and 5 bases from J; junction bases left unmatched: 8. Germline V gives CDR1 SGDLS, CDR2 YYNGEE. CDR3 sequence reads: CASSVGPGTDNNSPLHF. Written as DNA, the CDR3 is TGTGCCAGCAGCGTAGGACCAGGGACAGATAATAATTCACCCCTCCACTTT.

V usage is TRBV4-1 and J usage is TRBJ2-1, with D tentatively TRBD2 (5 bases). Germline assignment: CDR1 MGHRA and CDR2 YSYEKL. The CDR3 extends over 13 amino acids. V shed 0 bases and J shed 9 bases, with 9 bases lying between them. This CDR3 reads CASSQDVGGEQFF. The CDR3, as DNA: TGCGCCAGCAGCCAAGATGTAGGAGGTGAGCAGTTCTTC.

The CDR3: CSAIPTGMESGLAKNIQYF. In nucleotides, the CDR3 is TGCAGTGCTATTCCCACAGGGATGGAGAGTGGGCTAGCCAAAAACATTCAGTACTTC. The V call is TRBV20-1, the J call TRBJ2-4; TRBD1 is a possible D gene (6 bases). This CDR3 has 19 residues. Germline V gives CDR1 DFQATT, CDR2 SNEGSKA (reference sequence). V lost 4 bases and J 0 bases, leaving 25 bases between the germline ends.

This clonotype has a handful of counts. The CDR3 bases are TGCAGTGCTAAGATATGGCTAGCGGCCAACAATGAGCAGTTCTTC. Translating it yields CSAKIWLAANNEQFF. This chain links TRBV20-1 with TRBJ2-1; 7 positions agree with TRBD2. The V gene end was trimmed by 4 bases and the J gene end by 5 bases; junction bases not matched to a gene: 11. CDR1 and CDR2 (germline): DFQATT, SNEGSKA (reference sequence). The CDR3 is made up of 15 amino acids.

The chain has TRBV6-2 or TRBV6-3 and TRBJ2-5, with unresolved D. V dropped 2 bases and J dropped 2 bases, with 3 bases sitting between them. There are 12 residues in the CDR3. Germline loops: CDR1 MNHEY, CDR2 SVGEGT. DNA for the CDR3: TGTGCCAGCAGTTACGGGCAAGAGACCCAGTACTTC. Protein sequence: CASSYGQETQYF.

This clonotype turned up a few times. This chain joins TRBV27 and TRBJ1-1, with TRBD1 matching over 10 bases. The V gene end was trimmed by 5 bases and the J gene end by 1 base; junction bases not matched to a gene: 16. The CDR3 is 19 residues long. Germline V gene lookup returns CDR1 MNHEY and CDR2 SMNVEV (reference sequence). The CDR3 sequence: CASSPHPTGQGRPNTEAFF. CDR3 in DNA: TGTGCCAGCAGTCCCCACCCGACGGGACAGGGGAGGCCGAACACTGAAGCTTTCTTT.